The subject of this entry is one TCR beta chain. The sample comes from a study of blood T cell repertoires in COVID-19. Produced via immunoSEQ multiplex PCR; TCRdb's table is partial and in-frame only. The sample has 120,000 to 150,000 clones; approximately 90% are singletons. CDR1 is PRHDT, CDR2 FYEKMQ, per germline (reference sequence). The CDR3 length is 12 residues. The ends were cut back, 2 bases at V and 11 bases at J, with 12 bases in the middle. The rearrangement links TRBV13 to TRBJ1-1; D remains unclear. The sequenced sample consisted of PBMCs or T cells enriched from blood (not recorded which). The sequence was collected from a woman under 40 with acute COVID-19. The DNA of the CDR3 is TGTGCCAGCAGCTTATTTTCTGCGGTGGCTTTCTTT. The encoded protein is CASSLFSAVAFF.